The 2 T cell receptor beta chains below were found in one sample sequenced in a study of shared clonotypes between healthy human individuals (dated by TCRdb to the early 2020s). The protocol used for the library was the immunoSEQ multiplex PCR assay. Held by TCRdb, this immuneACCESS table contains in-frame sequences only and omits some clones. Under half of the omission traces to an unresolved V gene where checked; the cause of the rest is unknown. Across this sample there are 2 million to 3 million clones, with 80% to 95% seen only once. The ten largest clonotypes hold approximately 0.35% of the sample. Source material: naive CD4+ T cells from PBMCs. According to the study, the label for this sample's cell subset or site signals: CD45RA+ positively selected. Source of these receptors: a man between 18 and 29 years old in good health. Some clones in this sample may be carry-over from other donors' samples.

As DNA, the CDR3 is TGTGCCAGCAGCACTAACCCCCTGACTTTAAAAGAGACCCAGTACTTC. It specifies CASSTNPLTLKETQYF. This chain uses TRBV11-2 with TRBJ2-5, with D hard to call. Trimming stripped 5 bases from V and 3 bases from J, with 19 bases between. The CDR3 is made up of 16 amino acids. Germline V gene lookup returns CDR1 SGHAT and CDR2 FQNNGV.

This clone was detected only once. V usage is TRBV4-2 and J usage is TRBJ2-2, with 7 bases fitting TRBD1. Trimming cost V 6 bases and J 3 bases; bases outside gene matches: 7. The CDR3 contains 15 residues. Looked up from germline, CDR1 is LGHNA and CDR2 is YNFKEQ. CDR3 DNA: TGTGCCAGCAGGACGGACAGGCCCGACACCGGGGAGCTGTTTTTT. Amino acids: CASRTDRPDTGELFF.